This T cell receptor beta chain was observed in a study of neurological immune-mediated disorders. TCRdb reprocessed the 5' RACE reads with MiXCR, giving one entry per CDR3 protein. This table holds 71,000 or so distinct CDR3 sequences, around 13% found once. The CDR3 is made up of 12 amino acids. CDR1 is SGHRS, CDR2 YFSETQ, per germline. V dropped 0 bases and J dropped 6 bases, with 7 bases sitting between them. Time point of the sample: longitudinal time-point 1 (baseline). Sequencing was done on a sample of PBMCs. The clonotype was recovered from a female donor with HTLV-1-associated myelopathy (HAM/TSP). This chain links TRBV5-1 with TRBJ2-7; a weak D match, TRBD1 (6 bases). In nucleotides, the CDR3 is TGCGCCAGCAGCTTGGACAGGGTCGAGCAGTACTTC. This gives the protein CASSLDRVEQYF. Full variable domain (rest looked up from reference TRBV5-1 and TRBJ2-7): KAGVTQTPRYLIKTRGQQVTLSCSPISGHRSVSWYQQTPGQGLQFLFEYFSETQRNKGNFPGRFSGRQFSNSRSEMNVSTLELGDSALYLCASSLDRVEQYFGPGTRLTVT.